The 21 T cell receptor beta chains below come from one sample, sequenced in a study of cytomegalovirus exposure and HLA in healthy donors. Primers for the PCR totalled 60 Vbeta and 13 Jbeta. Repertoires were generated with immunoSEQ multiplex PCR, while TCRdb's copy carries only in-frame clones and drops some. The sample contains 150,000 to 200,000 clones, roughly 73% of which appear only once. What was sequenced was PBMCs. The receptors stem from a middle-aged woman in good health and CMV-seropositive.

This chain links TRBV18 with TRBJ1-1, with TRBD1 identical over 7 bases. V shed 3 bases and J 1 base; nucleotides not matched to a gene: 5. This CDR3 has 15 amino acids. Germline V gene sequence: CDR1 KGHSH, CDR2 LQKENI. The CDR3 here is CASSPQGQKNTEAFF. The CDR3 DNA follows: TGTGCCAGCTCACCCCAGGGACAGAAGAACACTGAAGCTTTCTTT.

The chain uses TRBV6-1 and TRBJ1-5; D is uncertain. Germline lookup yields CDR1 MNHNS and CDR2 SASEGT. V lost 5 bases to trimming and J lost 0 bases, with 5 bases between them. The CDR3 sequence is 13 residues long. The CDR3 DNA is TGTGCCAGCAGTCGGTTTAGCAATCAGCCCCAGCATTTT. This gives the protein CASSRFSNQPQHF.

J is TRBJ1-5 and V is TRBV11-3; 8 bases are a match to TRBD1. Trimming removed 4 bases from V and 2 bases from J; junction bases left unmatched: 10. Germline loops: CDR1 SGHNT, CDR2 YENEEA. This CDR3 is built from 17 residues. The CDR3 bases are TGTGCCAGCAGCTCGGGCAACGTACAGGGGGGCAATCAGCCCCAGCATTTT. This encodes CASSSGNVQGGNQPQHF.

This clone was counted a few times. The gene calls are TRBV6-5 and TRBJ2-7; TRBD2 aligns across 12 bases. CDR1 and CDR2 from the germline V gene are MNHEY and SVGAGI. The CDR3 totals 15 residues. After removal of 6 bases from V and 2 bases from J, the junction contained 5 bases not matched to a gene. CDR3 sequence reads: CASSFLAGGPYEQYF. DNA for the CDR3: TGTGCCAGCAGCTTCCTAGCGGGAGGGCCCTACGAGCAGTACTTC.

The V call is TRBV9, the J call TRBJ1-2, with 9 bases aligning to TRBD1. J gave up 8 bases and V 3 bases, and 11 bases lay outside the gene matches. Germline V gene lookup returns CDR1 SGDLS and CDR2 YYNGEE. CDR3 length: 15 residues. This CDR3 reads CASSEGGTGYMGYTF. The CDR3 DNA is TGTGCCAGCAGCGAGGGGGGGACAGGGTACATGGGCTACACCTTC.

The chain is built from TRBV7-2 and TRBJ2-5, with 11 bases identical to TRBD2. The ends lost 0 bases at V and 5 bases at J; junction bases unmatched: 5. CDR3 size: 16 residues. Germline lookup yields CDR1 SGHTA and CDR2 FQGNSA. In DNA, the CDR3 is TGTGCCAGCAGCTTAGCTAGCGGGAGGGCCTGGGAGACCCAGTACTTC. The encoded protein is CASSLASGRAWETQYF. The full variable domain, rest sourced from reference TRBV7-2 and TRBJ2-5, is GAGVSQSPSNKVTEKGKDVELRCDPISGHTALYWYRQSLGQGLEFLIYFQGNSAPDKSGLPSDRFSAERTGGSVSTLTIQRTQQEDSAVYLCASSLASGRAWETQYFGPGTRLLVL.

The chain couples TRBV10-2 to TRBJ1-1, with 9 bases lining up with TRBD1. Looked up from germline, CDR1 is WSHSY and CDR2 is SAAADI. V trimming: 6 bases; J trimming: 4 bases; junction bases outside the gene matches: 3. The CDR3 consists of 13 residues. This chain's CDR3 is CASSTTGGTEAFF. CDR3 nucleotides: TGCGCCAGCAGCACGACAGGGGGCACTGAAGCTTTCTTT.

The rearrangement joins TRBV5-8 to TRBJ2-1; 7 positions match TRBD2. Germline assignment: CDR1 SGHTS and CDR2 YDEGEE. This CDR3 is 15 amino acids long. The trim removed 4 bases at V and 2 bases at J, leaving 6 bases unmatched. The CDR3, as DNA: TGTGCCAGCAGCAGTCCGCTAGCGGCCTACAATGAGCAGTTCTTC. This translates into CASSSPLAAYNEQFF. Filled out from reference TRBV5-8 and TRBJ2-1, the complete variable domain reads EAGVTQSPTHLIKTRGQQATLRCSPISGHTSVYWYQQALGLGLQFLLWYDEGEERNRGNFPPRFSGRQFPNYSSELNVNALELEDSALYLCASSSPLAAYNEQFFGPGTRLTVL.

This chain connects TRBV27 to TRBJ1-4; 9 bases align to TRBD1. The length of the CDR3 is 20 residues. The V and J ends lost 4 bases and 8 bases, in that order; junction bases with no gene match: 23. Germline-derived CDR1 and CDR2 are MNHEY and SMNVEV (reference sequence). In nucleotides, the CDR3 is TGTGCCAGCAGTTCTATCCCCCTCCGCTCCTTGACAGGGGGTCGAGAAAAACTGTTTTTT. Protein sequence: CASSSIPLRSLTGGREKLFF.

The chain joins TRBV28 to TRBJ2-5; 14 bases are a match to TRBD2. The CDR3 is made up of 16 amino acids. The V gene end was trimmed by 5 bases and the J gene end by 5 bases; junction bases not matched to a gene: 7. Germline V lookup: CDR1 MDHEN, CDR2 SYDVKM. The DNA for the CDR3 is TGTGCCAGCAGTGAGACTAGCGGGAGGGCTGGGGAGACCCAGTACTTC. Its protein is CASSETSGRAGETQYF.

The chain couples TRBV15 to TRBJ1-1; TRBD1 matches 7 bases. The trim removed 7 bases at V and 4 bases at J, leaving 9 bases unmatched. CDR3 length: 14 residues. Germline CDR1 reads LNHNV; CDR2 reads YYDKDF (reference sequence). CDR3 sequence (DNA): TGTGCCACCACCGTAGACAGGGTCGGCACTGAAGCTTTCTTT. Protein sequence: CATTVDRVGTEAFF. The complete variable domain, with remaining parts taken from reference TRBV15 and TRBJ1-1, reads DAMVIQNPRYQVTQFGKPVTLSCSQTLNHNVMYWYQQKSSQAPKLLFHYYDKDFNNEADTPDNFQSRRPNTSFCFLDIRSPGLGDTAMYLCATTVDRVGTEAFFGQGTRLTVV.

This sequence joins TRBV12-5 and TRBJ2-5; TRBD1 agrees at 7 bases. The DNA end favors TRBJ2-7, so the J call may be wrong. CDR1 LGHNT and CDR2 FRNRAP come from the germline V gene. The CDR3 has 14 amino acids. The CDR3 DNA follows: TGTGCTAGTGGATCGGGACAGTGTTTCTACGAGCAGTACTTC. The encoded protein is CASGSGQCFYEQYF.

The chain uses TRBV7-8 and TRBJ1-4; possibly TRBD1 for D (5 bases). V was cut by 1 base and J by 7 bases, with 13 bases left in between. CDR1 SGHVS and CDR2 FQNEAQ come from the germline V gene. The CDR3 length is 15 residues. CDR3 sequence: CASSLEGLRGEKLFF. The CDR3 DNA follows: TGTGCCAGCAGCTTAGAAGGGCTTAGGGGTGAAAAACTGTTTTTT. The full variable domain, with the rest looked up from reference TRBV7-8 and TRBJ1-4, is GAGVSQSPRYKVAKRGQDVALRCDPISGHVSLFWYQQALGQGPEFLTYFQNEAQLDKSGLPSDRFFAERPEGSVSTLKIQRTQQEDSAVYLCASSLEGLRGEKLFFGSGTQLSVL.

DNA for the CDR3: TGTGCCAGCAGCGGTACACAGGGGGCTAGGGGTGAAGCTTTCTTT. Translation gives CASSGTQGARGEAFF. The V call is TRBV6-1, the J call TRBJ1-1, with 9 positions matching TRBD1. J lost 7 bases, V lost 6 bases, and 12 bases had no gene match. The CDR3 spans 15 residues. Germline V CDR1 and CDR2: MNHNS, SASEGT.

The chain carries TRBV19 and TRBJ2-1, with 12 positions matching TRBD2. CDR3 length: 16 amino acids. Per germline, CDR1 LNHDA and CDR2 SQIVND (reference sequence). The V and J ends lost 3 bases and 8 bases, in that order; junction bases with no gene match: 8. DNA for the CDR3: TGTGCCAGTAGTATTGATGAGACTAGCGGGAGTTATGAGCAGTTCTTC. It encodes CASSIDETSGSYEQFF.

The chain links TRBV5-1 to TRBJ2-6; D perhaps matches TRBD1 (5 bases). The ends were cut back, 0 bases at V and 1 base at J, with 5 bases in the middle. Looked up from germline, CDR1 is SGHRS and CDR2 is YFSETQ. The CDR3 is 15 amino acids. As DNA, the CDR3 is TGCGCCAGCAGCTTGGGACAGTCTGGGGCCAACGTCCTGACTTTC. Protein sequence: CASSLGQSGANVLTF.

The rearrangement links TRBV6-5 to TRBJ1-3; D gene uncertain. The CDR3 runs to 15 residues. Trimming left V 0 bases short and J 0 bases short, with 6 bases between. The germline CDR1 and CDR2 sequences are MNHEY and SVGAGI. CDR3 sequence: CASSYSSVSGNTIYF. The CDR3 region has the DNA TGTGCCAGCAGTTACTCGTCGGTCTCTGGAAACACCATATATTTT.

This clone was picked up a small number of times. This chain connects TRBV19 to TRBJ1-1; weak D call: TRBD1 (5 bases). The V end lost 3 bases, the J end lost 2 bases, and 10 bases lay between the germline ends. Looked up from germline, CDR1 is LNHDA and CDR2 is SQIVND (reference sequence). This CDR3 region has 14 residues. CDR3 DNA sequence: TGTGCCAGTAGTATCCCAGGGTACAACACTGAAGCTTTCTTT. Translated, it gives CASSIPGYNTEAFF. Combining the CDR3 with reference TRBV19 and TRBJ1-1 gives the whole variable domain DGGITQSPKYLFRKEGQNVTLSCEQNLNHDAMYWYRQDPGQGLRLIYYSQIVNDFQKGDIAEGYSVSREKKESFPLTVTSAQKNPTAFYLCASSIPGYNTEAFFGQGTRLTVV.

This clone was counted only a few times. V is TRBV19 and J is TRBJ1-2, with 7 bases lining up with TRBD1. V lost 3 bases, J lost 2 bases, and 3 bases stayed unmatched. The CDR3 length is 14 residues. Germline CDR1 reads LNHDA; CDR2 reads SQIVND (reference sequence). The CDR3 sequence is CASSIDRANYGYTF. CDR3 in DNA: TGTGCCAGTAGTATCGACAGGGCCAACTATGGCTACACCTTC.

The chain has TRBV2 and TRBJ2-1; 8 bases line up with TRBD1. CDR3 length: 15 residues. The junction had 6 bases not matched to a gene; V was cut back by 6 bases and J by 2 bases. Germline values: CDR1 SNHLY, CDR2 FYNNEI. The CDR3 DNA reads TGTGCCAGCAGGGACAGGGATCCTGCCTACAATGAGCAGTTCTTC. Translated: CASRDRDPAYNEQFF.

This clone was recorded once. The chain uses TRBV25-1 and TRBJ2-7, with 7 bases matching TRBD1. The CDR3 extends over 14 amino acids. Trimming removed 1 base from V and 2 bases from J; junction bases left unmatched: 2. Germline V gene sequence: CDR1 MGHDK, CDR2 SYGVNS. The CDR3, as DNA: TGTGCCAGCAGTGAATGGGACAGAACCTACGAGCAGTACTTC. It specifies CASSEWDRTYEQYF.